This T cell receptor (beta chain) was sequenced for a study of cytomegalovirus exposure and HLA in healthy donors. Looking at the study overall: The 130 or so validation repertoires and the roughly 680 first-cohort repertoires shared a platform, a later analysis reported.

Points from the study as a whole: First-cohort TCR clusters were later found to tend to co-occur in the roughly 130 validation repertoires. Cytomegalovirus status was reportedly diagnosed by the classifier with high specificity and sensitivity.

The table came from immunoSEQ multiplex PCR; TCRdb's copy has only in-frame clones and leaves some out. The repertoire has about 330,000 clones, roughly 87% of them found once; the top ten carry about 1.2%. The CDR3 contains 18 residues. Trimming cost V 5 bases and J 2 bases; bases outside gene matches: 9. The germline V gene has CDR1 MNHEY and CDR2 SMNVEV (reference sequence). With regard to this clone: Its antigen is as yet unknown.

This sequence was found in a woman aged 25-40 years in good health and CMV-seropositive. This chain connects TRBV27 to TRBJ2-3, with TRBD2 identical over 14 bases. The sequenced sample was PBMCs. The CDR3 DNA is TGTGCCAGCAGTCCGACAGGGACTAGCGGGAGATTCACAGATACGCAGTATTTT. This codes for CASSPTGTSGRFTDTQYF.